One and the same sample provided the 17 T cell receptor beta chains below, sequenced in a study of shared clonotypes between healthy human individuals. TCRdb's copy holds only in-frame clones and misses some; the assay was immunoSEQ multiplex PCR. The sample records about 700,000 clones, under 80% being singletons. Input material: memory CD4+ T cells sorted from blood. The subset denotes: CD45RA-negative fraction. The receptor source for this set is a woman in her 30s in good health.

A few counts support this clone. The chain couples TRBV20-1 to TRBJ1-3, with D perhaps matching TRBD1 (5 bases). V gave up 6 bases and J gave up 11 bases, with 14 bases separating them. CDR1 is DFQATT and CDR2 is SNEGSKA in the germline V gene (reference sequence). The CDR3 totals 11 residues. DNA for the CDR3: TGCAGTGCCTCGCCGGGGGAAGCCATATATTTT. It yields the protein CSASPGEAIYF.

The chain carries TRBV7-2 and TRBJ1-5; D is perhaps TRBD1 (6 bases). Germline lookup yields CDR1 SGHTA and CDR2 FQGNSA. The CDR3 runs to 16 residues. The V gene lost 5 bases and the J gene lost 7 bases, with 21 bases spanning the gap. The CDR3 spells CASSQKKTWGRQPQHF. For the CDR3, the DNA is TGTGCCAGCAGCCAAAAAAAGACATGGGGGCGGCAGCCCCAGCATTTT.

V gene TRBV19 combines with J gene TRBJ1-4; 7 nucleotides match TRBD1. This CDR3 has 16 residues. The junction had 9 bases not matched to a gene; V was cut back by 5 bases and J by 3 bases. CDR1 and CDR2 (germline): LNHDA, SQIVND (reference sequence). CDR3 region: CASSLRWGQPNEKLFF. The CDR3 DNA is TGTGCCAGTAGTCTCCGGTGGGGACAGCCTAATGAAAAACTGTTTTTT. Together with reference TRBV19 and TRBJ1-4, the CDR3 gives the full variable domain: DGGITQSPKYLFRKEGQNVTLSCEQNLNHDAMYWYRQDPGQGLRLIYYSQIVNDFQKGDIAEGYSVSREKKESFPLTVTSAQKNPTAFYLCASSLRWGQPNEKLFFGSGTQLSVL.

Concerning this clone: Other nucleotide sequences from this sample produce the same CDR3. This chain uses TRBV7-9 with TRBJ2-7; D call uncertain. Germline V gene sequence: CDR1 SEHNR, CDR2 FQNEAQ (reference sequence). The length of the CDR3 is 12 residues. The V end lost 5 bases, the J end lost 0 bases, and 5 bases lay between the germline ends. CDR3 in DNA: TGTGCCAGCAGCCCCAGCTCCTACGAGCAGTACTTC. Amino acid sequence: CASSPSSYEQYF.

V usage is TRBV29-1 and J usage is TRBJ1-2; a possible D gene is TRBD1 (5 bases). The germline V and J ends were trimmed by 3 bases and 8 bases, with 16 bases remaining between them. The CDR3 has 13 amino acids. The germline V gene has CDR1 SQVTM and CDR2 ANQGSEA. In DNA form, the CDR3 reads TGCAGCGTTGATTCGGGGCGAGCGGGCGGCTACACCTTC. It codes for CSVDSGRAGGYTF.

CDR3 amino acids: CASSLAQRQYF. The CDR3 coding sequence is TGTGCCAGCAGCTTAGCCCAACGGCAGTACTTC. V usage is TRBV11-2 and J usage is TRBJ2-5, with unresolved D. CDR3 length: 11 residues. Germline lookup yields CDR1 SGHAT and CDR2 FQNNGV. The V gene lost 1 base and the J gene lost 11 bases, with 8 bases spanning the gap.

The chain links TRBV5-1 to TRBJ1-2, with a weak D call TRBD1 (5 bases). CDR3 length equals 14 residues. V was cut by 2 bases and J by 2 bases, with 10 bases left in between. The germline CDR1 and CDR2 sequences are SGHRS and YFSETQ. DNA of the CDR3: TGCGCCAGCAGCTTAGGGGCAGACAACTATGGCTACACCTTC. The encoded protein is CASSLGADNYGYTF.

The V gene is TRBV15, the J gene TRBJ2-1, with D possibly called TRBD1 or TRBD2 (5 bases each). CDR3 length equals 17 residues. Germline lookup yields CDR1 LNHNV and CDR2 YYDKDF (reference sequence). V was shortened by 0 bases and J by 4 bases, with 16 bases between the two germline ends. For the CDR3, the DNA is TGTGCCACCAGCAGAGATCTAGGGACCGAGGGATACAATGAGCAGTTCTTC. Protein product: CATSRDLGTEGYNEQFF.

The CDR3 nucleotides are TGTGCCAGTAGTATTAGCGGGAGGCTGAACACCGGGGAGCTGTTTTTT. Translation gives CASSISGRLNTGELFF. This rearrangement joins TRBV19 to TRBJ2-2, with 10 bases matching TRBD2. Per germline, CDR1 LNHDA and CDR2 SQIVND (reference sequence). CDR3 length: 16 amino acids. Unmatched junction bases numbered 2, after V lost 3 bases and J lost 1 base.

The chain has TRBV29-1 and TRBJ1-3, with TRBD1 as a possible D gene (6 bases). Germline V gene lookup returns CDR1 SQVTM and CDR2 ANQGSEA. Deletions cut 7 bases from V and 0 bases from J, with 10 bases between. The CDR3 contains 13 residues. In nucleotides, the CDR3 is TGCAGCGGCAGGGGATACTCTGGAAACACCATATATTTT. Amino acid sequence: CSGRGYSGNTIYF.

This clone was counted a single time. The chain recombines TRBV5-4 with TRBJ2-1; TRBD2 matches at 13 bases. CDR1 SGHNT and CDR2 YYREEE come from the germline V gene (reference sequence). The CDR3 contains 17 residues. The J segment lost 8 bases and the V segment lost 4 bases, leaving 12 bases of the junction unmatched. CDR3: CASSTRTSGSWVHEQFF. For the CDR3, the DNA is TGTGCCAGCAGCACACGGACTAGCGGGAGCTGGGTTCATGAGCAGTTCTTC.

Regarding this clone: Other DNA sequences in the sample encode the same CDR3. This chain uses TRBV7-9 with TRBJ2-7, with D perhaps TRBD2 (5 bases). Germline lookup yields CDR1 SEHNR and CDR2 FQNEAQ (reference sequence). V shed 5 bases and J shed 4 bases, with 12 bases lying between them. The CDR3 has 13 amino acids. CDR3 region: CASSRGGPYEQYF. CDR3 nucleotides: TGTGCCAGCAGCCGCGGAGGCCCATACGAGCAGTACTTC.

The V gene is TRBV5-1, the J gene TRBJ2-2, with 7 bases that match TRBD2. CDR1 is SGHRS, CDR2 YFSETQ, per germline. V shed 4 bases and J 4 bases; nucleotides not matched to a gene: 7. The CDR3 extends over 15 amino acids. CDR3 region: CASSGQAGFTGELFF. The CDR3 region has the DNA TGCGCCAGCAGCGGGCAAGCGGGATTCACCGGGGAGCTGTTTTTT.

The chain recombines TRBV2 with TRBJ1-4; perhaps TRBD1 as D (6 bases). Germline-derived CDR1 and CDR2 are SNHLY and FYNNEI. Trimming removed 5 bases at V and 7 bases at J, with 14 bases between. This CDR3 comprises 14 residues. CDR3 nucleotides: TGTGCCAGCAGTTTTTACAGGGCAATTGAAAAACTGTTTTTT. It translates to CASSFYRAIEKLFF.

This clone was seen a single time. Here the CDR3 DNA reads TGTGCCAGCAGCTTACGCAGAAATCAGCCCCAGCATTTT. Its protein is CASSLRRNQPQHF. The V gene is TRBV5-5, the J gene TRBJ1-5; D is undetermined. V lost 2 bases, J lost 4 bases, and 7 bases lay in between. The CDR3 is 13 residues long. The germline gives CDR1 SGHKS, CDR2 YYEKEE (reference sequence).

The chain is built from TRBV5-1 and TRBJ2-2; D is undetermined. Trimming stripped 0 bases from V and 6 bases from J, with 6 bases between. This CDR3 contains 13 residues. Germline lookup yields CDR1 SGHRS and CDR2 YFSETQ. CDR3 coding DNA: TGCGCCAGCAGCTTGGTTATGTCCGGGGAGCTGTTTTTT. As protein: CASSLVMSGELFF.

CDR3 residues: CASSLLTGSAIYF. The DNA of the CDR3 is TGTGCCAGCAGCCTACTCACCGGGTCTGCCATATATTTT. The chain carries TRBV5-6 and TRBJ1-3; D is ambiguous. Trimming took 4 bases from V and 11 from J, leaving 16 bases between them. The germline gives CDR1 SGHDT, CDR2 YYEEEE. The CDR3 consists of 13 residues.